These 23 T cell receptor beta chains came from one sample sequenced in a study of T cell clonality in common variable immunodeficiency. Assay: immunoSEQ multiplex PCR; the TCRdb copy retains only in-frame clones and omits some. The sample has 30,000 to 35,000 clones, none seen only once. Sequenced sample: peripheral blood mononuclear cells. The origin of the receptors is a person aged 18 to 70 in good health.

This clone showed up many times. Read coverage stops 3 residues before the CDR3 terminus; the germline J gene supplies the remainder. This rearrangement joins TRBV30 to TRBJ1-2, with D possibly being TRBD1 (6 bases). CDR1 is GTSNPN, CDR2 SVGIG, per germline (reference sequence). This CDR3 is built from 12 residues. CDR3 loop: CAWSVQGLGYTF. The DNA read from the CDR3 is TGTGCCTGGAGTGTACAGGGTTTGGGC.

Ten or more counts support this clone. Coverage ceases 3 residues before the CDR3 finishes, and the germline J gene fills in the end. The chain joins TRBV4-1 to TRBJ2-5; 8 bases align to TRBD2. Germline CDR1 MGHRA, CDR2 YSYEKL. The CDR3 has 16 amino acids. The V and J ends lost 3 bases and 4 bases, in that order; junction bases with no gene match: 10. CDR3 residues: CASSHGKSGSGETQYF. The CDR3 bases that were read are TGCGCCAGCAGCCATGGGAAGAGCGGGAGTGGAGAGACC.

This clone was detected many times. The CDR3 extends 3 residues past the end of the read, so its final part is completed from the germline J gene. The genes are TRBV5-1 and TRBJ2-1; TRBD2 matches at 7 bases. V trimming: 0 bases; J trimming: 7 bases; junction bases outside the gene matches: 13. The CDR3 has 17 residues. Germline V gene lookup returns CDR1 SGHRS and CDR2 YFSETQ. CDR3 protein: CASSLGAGNALSNEQFF. Partial CDR3 DNA: TGCGCCAGCAGCTTGGGAGCGGGAAACGCTCTATCAAATGAG. Based on the CDR3 plus reference TRBV5-1 and TRBJ2-1, the full variable domain is KAGVTQTPRYLIKTRGQQVTLSCSPISGHRSVSWYQQTPGQGLQFLFEYFSETQRNKGNFPGRFSGRQFSNSRSEMNVSTLELGDSALYLCASSLGAGNALSNEQFFGPGTRLTVL.

About this clone: The CDR3 end falls 3 residues outside the read, so it is completed with the germline J gene. The gene calls are TRBV7-8 and TRBJ2-2, with TRBD1 as a possible D gene (6 bases). The germline V gene has CDR1 SGHVS and CDR2 FQNEAQ. The CDR3 is 15 amino acids. Here the CDR3 reads CASSVYRVPNEKLFF. CDR3 bases read: TGTGCCAGCAGCGTGTACAGGGTCCCTAATGAAAAG.

Turning to this clone: A read error is possible here, since a much larger clone lies one base away. The read ends 3 residues before the CDR3 terminus; that terminus is restored from the germline J gene. This chain uses TRBV7-3 with TRBJ2-2, with D possibly TRBD1 on 5 matching bases. CDR3 size: 16 residues. Germline V gene lookup returns CDR1 SGHTA and CDR2 FQGTGA. The sequenced CDR3 bases are TGTGCCAGCAGCGCCTCGGACACCTCTGGGGCCAACGTG. Residues: CASSASDTSGANV. The full CDR3 protein reads CASSASDTSGANVLFF.

This clone has a count of ten or more. The CDR3 end falls 3 residues outside the read, so it is completed with the germline J gene. The chain carries TRBV23-1 and TRBJ2-7, with 8 positions matching TRBD2. TRBV23-1 is an ORF, and what it does is uncertain. Trimming cost V 0 bases and J 5 bases; bases outside gene matches: 0. The CDR3 runs to 13 residues. Partial CDR3 DNA: TGCGCCAGCAGTCAATCGCGGGAGGACGAG. Protein: CASSQSREDE. The full CDR3 is CASSQSREDEQYF.

This clone was counted ten times or more. The read ends 3 residues before the CDR3 terminus; that terminus is restored from the germline J gene. The genes are TRBV5-4 and TRBJ1-1; weak D call: TRBD1 (5 bases). Per germline, CDR1 SGHNT and CDR2 YYREEE (reference sequence). The CDR3 extends over 13 amino acids. CDR3 DNA (partial): TGTGCCAGCAGCTCGACAGACTCCTACGAG. Its translation: CASSSTDSYE. In full, the CDR3 reads CASSSTDSYEAFF.

About this clone: The read terminates 3 residues before the CDR3 end, so the remaining end is supplied by the germline J gene. V gene TRBV19 combines with J gene TRBJ2-7, with TRBD2 matching 12 bases. There are 15 residues in the CDR3. CDR1 is LNHDA and CDR2 is SQIVND in the germline V gene (reference sequence). V shed 5 bases, J shed 2 bases, and the junction held 4 bases outside the gene matches. CDR3 loop: CASSARTSGTYEQYF. The DNA read from the CDR3 is TGTGCCAGTAGTGCCCGGACTAGCGGGACCTACGAG.

This clone was counted many times. The read stops 3 residues short of the end of the CDR3; the missing end is completed from the germline J gene. The chain combines TRBV28 with TRBJ2-3; D remains unclear. The germline CDR1 and CDR2 sequences are MDHEN and SYDVKM. V was cut by 8 bases and J by 0 bases, with 12 bases left in between. This CDR3 is 14 amino acids long. The CDR3 bases that were read are TGTGCCAGCTCCTCCACGACTAGCACAGATACG. Translating gives CASSSTTSTDT. The whole CDR3 region reads CASSSTTSTDTQYF.

This clone was found many times. The CDR3 end is not reached by the read, which stops 3 residues before it; the germline J gene fills it in. This sequence joins TRBV5-6 and TRBJ1-2; D unclear. Germline V gives CDR1 SGHDT, CDR2 YYEEEE. V shed 4 bases and J shed 2 bases, with 9 bases lying between them. The CDR3 sequence is 13 residues long. The chain's CDR3 is CASSGPGNYGYTF. Incomplete CDR3 DNA: TGTGCCAGCAGCGGCCCCGGGAACTATGGC.

At least ten counts were recorded for this clone. The CDR3 goes on 3 residues after the read ends, and that part is filled in from the germline J gene. V usage is TRBV30 and J usage is TRBJ2-7; weak D call: TRBD2 (6 bases). Germline V CDR1 and CDR2: GTSNPN, SVGIG (reference sequence). The CDR3 spans 14 residues. V dropped 3 bases and J dropped 4 bases, with 16 bases sitting between them. Partial CDR3 DNA: TGTGCCTGGAGGGACCCCGGAGGGGTTTACGAG. Translation gives CAWRDPGGVYE. The complete CDR3 protein is CAWRDPGGVYEQYF.

Worth noting for this clone: The read ends 3 residues early relative to the CDR3; the germline J gene fills the gap. The chain has TRBV18 and TRBJ2-1, with D tentatively TRBD1 (6 bases). V lost 4 bases and J 1 base, leaving 17 bases between the germline ends. Germline V CDR1 and CDR2: KGHSH, LQKENI. CDR3 length: 17 amino acids. CDR3 amino acids: CASSLPDRTGSYNEQFF. The covered CDR3 bases are TGTGCCAGCTCACTCCCAGACAGGACGGGTTCCTACAATGAG.

There are many counts of this clone. The junction and the germline gene differ at one end; a read error may be behind it. The read comes to an end 3 residues before the CDR3 does, leaving the germline J gene to fill in the end. The chain has TRBV13 and TRBJ1-4, with D unresolved. Per the germline V gene, CDR1 is PRHDT and CDR2 is FYEKMQ (reference sequence). The length of the CDR3 is 13 residues. The sequenced CDR3 bases are TGTGCCAGCAGCTTAGGACGGGGTGAAAGA. It yields the protein CASSLGRGER. The entire CDR3 protein reads CASSLGRGERLFF.

This clone was detected many times. From the germline J gene comes the end of the CDR3, since the read stops 3 residues before it. The chain combines TRBV30 with TRBJ2-3, with 8 bases aligning to TRBD2. V dropped 0 bases and J dropped 6; count of bases not matched to a gene: 5. The CDR3 consists of 14 residues. Germline lookup yields CDR1 GTSNPN and CDR2 SVGIG (reference sequence). CDR3 protein: CAWSVAGASDTQYF. The DNA read from the CDR3 is TGTGCCTGGAGTGTAGCGGGAGCTTCCGATACG.

This clone was counted only a few times. The read gets to within 3 residues of the CDR3 end, and the germline J gene fills in the rest. The chain carries TRBV2 and TRBJ2-2; 9 bases are shared with TRBD2. J gave up 5 bases and V 8 bases, and 6 bases lay outside the gene matches. In germline, CDR1 is SNHLY, CDR2 FYNNEI. The CDR3 runs 14 residues. CDR3 loop: CASGRGGSTGELFF. The sequenced part of the CDR3 DNA is TGTGCCAGCGGGCGGGGGGGCTCTACCGGGGAG.

This clone has at least ten counts. The read falls 3 residues short of the CDR3 end, and the missing part is taken from the germline J gene. The gene calls are TRBV14 and TRBJ2-7, with D possibly being TRBD1 (6 bases). V dropped 5 bases and J dropped 2 bases, with 13 bases sitting between them. CDR1 and CDR2 (germline): SGHDN, FVKESK. The CDR3 extends over 14 amino acids. CDR3 sequence: CASSRGTWAYEQYF. CDR3 bases read: TGTGCCAGCAGCAGAGGGACATGGGCCTACGAG.

This clone has a count of ten or more. The read is 3 residues too short to cover the CDR3 end, so that end is filled in from the germline J gene. The genes are TRBV20-1 and TRBJ2-3, with 8 bases identical to TRBD1. Germline V CDR1 and CDR2: DFQATT, SNEGSKA (reference sequence). The CDR3 loop spans 14 amino acids. After removal of 5 bases from V and 2 bases from J, the junction contained 6 bases not matched to a gene. CDR3 DNA, as far as it was read: TGCAGTGCTTCCGACAGGGGTGACACAGATACG. Translation: CSASDRGDTDT. The whole CDR3 sequence is CSASDRGDTDTQYF.

The sample holds a few counts of this clone. The CDR3 end falls 3 residues outside the read, so it is completed with the germline J gene. V is TRBV7-9 and J is TRBJ2-3, with TRBD2 matching over 10 bases. Germline V gene sequence: CDR1 SEHNR, CDR2 FQNEAQ (reference sequence). CDR3 length: 12 residues. The CDR3 region is CATGTSEETQYF. CDR3 bases read: TGTGCCACCGGGACTAGCGAAGAGACG.

On this clone itself: The read halts 3 residues ahead of the CDR3 end, with the missing end drawn from the germline J gene. J is TRBJ2-7 and V is TRBV5-4; tentative D call: TRBD2 (6 bases). Trimming took off 4 bases at V and 6 bases at J, with 17 bases between the two ends. Per germline, CDR1 SGHNT and CDR2 YYREEE (reference sequence). CDR3 length: 14 residues. This chain's CDR3 is CASSPRRGLSEQYF. The covered CDR3 bases are TGTGCCAGCAGCCCCAGGCGGGGACTCTCCGAG.

This clone was seen many times. Read sequence stops 3 residues before the CDR3 end, and the germline J gene provides the missing end. V is TRBV5-1 and J is TRBJ2-2; weak D call: TRBD1 (6 bases). The CDR3 sequence is 17 residues long. Germline V CDR1 and CDR2: SGHRS, YFSETQ. The CDR3 bases that were read are TGCGCCAGCAGCTTGGAAGATACAGGGCCCGGGGCCAACGTG. Translation gives CASSLEDTGPGANV. The CDR3 in its entirety is CASSLEDTGPGANVLFF.

In this sample, this clone turned up many times. The read gets to within 3 residues of the CDR3 end, and the germline J gene fills in the rest. The chain joins TRBV2 to TRBJ1-1; maybe TRBD1 (6 bases). Germline V gene sequence: CDR1 SNHLY, CDR2 FYNNEI. The CDR3 runs to 11 residues. CDR3 bases read: TGTGCCAGCAGCGAGGGAGGGGGA. This codes for CASSEGGG. Given in full, the CDR3 is CASSEGGGAFF.

This clone was counted many times. Read data end 3 residues before the CDR3 end; the end is taken from the germline J gene. The genes are TRBV2 and TRBJ1-1; 8 bases are shared with TRBD1. Losses at the gene ends were 7 bases for V and 0 bases for J; bases not matched to a gene: 4. The V gene's germline CDR1 is SNHLY and CDR2 FYNNEI. The CDR3 consists of 14 residues. CDR3 protein: CASTRQGMNTEAFF. The sequenced part of the CDR3 DNA is TGTGCCAGCACCCGACAGGGGATGAACACTGAA. Full variable domain (remainder filled in from reference TRBV2 and TRBJ1-1): EPEVTQTPSHQVTQMGQEVILRCVPISNHLYFYWYRQILGQKVEFLVSFYNNEISEKSEIFDDQFSVERPDGSNFTLKIRSTKLEDSAMYFCASTRQGMNTEAFFGQGTRLTVV.

This clone came up many times. With the read ending 3 residues before the CDR3 end, the germline J gene is used to fill in that end. The V and J genes are TRBV5-1 and TRBJ2-3; TRBD1 is a possible D gene (5 bases). Germline CDR1 reads SGHRS; CDR2 reads YFSETQ. V lost 3 bases to trimming and J lost 4 bases, with 12 bases between them. This CDR3 contains 14 residues. This CDR3 is CASSWQGVSDTQYF. The DNA read from the CDR3 is TGCGCCAGCAGCTGGCAGGGTGTATCAGATACG. The full variable domain, its missing parts supplied by reference TRBV5-1 and TRBJ2-3, is KAGVTQTPRYLIKTRGQQVTLSCSPISGHRSVSWYQQTPGQGLQFLFEYFSETQRNKGNFPGRFSGRQFSNSRSEMNVSTLELGDSALYLCASSWQGVSDTQYFGPGTRLTVL.